These T cell receptor beta chains were read from a single sample in a study of T-cell memory formation after mild COVID-19. TCRdb redid the calling of the 5' RACE reads with MiXCR, one entry per CDR3 protein. The top ten hold roughly 23% of the sample, which has over 300,000 distinct CDR3 sequences, 20% to 25% seen once. Sequenced input: PBMCs or a T cell subset sorted from them (not recorded which). These receptors originate from a young man who had mild COVID-19 (a few samples of this study predate the infection). Cell type and time point are not known. The CDR3 runs from the conserved cysteine through the conserved F or W. Fields, in order: J gene, D gene, V gene, clone size, CDR3 protein, CDR3 DNA. D genes are given only for firm matches. Only some rows state a clone size, as once, few, many or a class for expanded clones.

>TRBJ2-5|-|TRBV4-2|many
CASSPGDSTQETQYF
TGTGCCAGCAGCCCCGGGGACTCCACCCAAGAGACCCAGTACTTC
>TRBJ2-3|-|TRBV7-9|-
CASSDRGKGTDTQYF
TGTGCCAGCAGCGATCGAGGCAAGGGGACGGATACGCAGTATTTT
>TRBJ1-1|-|TRBV3-1|-
CASSQGNGRNTEAFF
TGTGCCAGCAGCCAAGGTAACGGCCGGAACACTGAAGCTTTCTTT
>TRBJ2-1|-|TRBV5-1|many
CASSFINEQFF
TGCGCCAGCAGCTTTATCAATGAGCAGTTCTTC
>TRBJ2-3|-|TRBV21-1|-
CASSKGFSRTQYF
TGTGCCAGCAGCAAGGGGTTCTCACGAACGCAGTATTTT
>TRBJ2-3|TRBD1|TRBV6-5|-
CASSYSWTGQLFSTDTQYF
TGTGCCAGCAGTTATAGCTGGACAGGGCAGTTATTTAGCACAGATACGCAGTATTTT
>TRBJ1-2|-|TRBV7-2|-
CASSPGPGYTF
TGTGCCAGCAGCCCTGGTCCCGGCTACACCTTC
>TRBJ2-3|TRBD2|TRBV20-1|few
CSARLAGTWEDTQYF
TGCAGTGCTAGACTAGCGGGGACATGGGAAGATACGCAGTATTTT
>TRBJ1-2|-|TRBV6-1|few
CASSDLVGVYGYTF
TGTGCCAGCAGTGATCTAGTGGGGGTTTATGGCTACACCTTC
>TRBJ2-1|-|TRBV29-1|few
CSVAELLWNEQFF
TGCAGCGTTGCAGAGCTCTTATGGAATGAGCAGTTCTTC
>TRBJ2-4|-|TRBV4-3|few
CASSLPDIQYF
TGCGCCAGCAGCCTTCCAGACATTCAGTACTTC
>TRBJ2-1|-|TRBV24-1|few
CATWNPDNEQFF
TGTGCCACCTGGAACCCCGACAATGAGCAGTTCTTC
>TRBJ2-5|-|TRBV6-5|few
CASSGAGRPETQYF
TGTGCCAGCAGTGGGGCAGGGCGACCGGAGACCCAGTACTTC